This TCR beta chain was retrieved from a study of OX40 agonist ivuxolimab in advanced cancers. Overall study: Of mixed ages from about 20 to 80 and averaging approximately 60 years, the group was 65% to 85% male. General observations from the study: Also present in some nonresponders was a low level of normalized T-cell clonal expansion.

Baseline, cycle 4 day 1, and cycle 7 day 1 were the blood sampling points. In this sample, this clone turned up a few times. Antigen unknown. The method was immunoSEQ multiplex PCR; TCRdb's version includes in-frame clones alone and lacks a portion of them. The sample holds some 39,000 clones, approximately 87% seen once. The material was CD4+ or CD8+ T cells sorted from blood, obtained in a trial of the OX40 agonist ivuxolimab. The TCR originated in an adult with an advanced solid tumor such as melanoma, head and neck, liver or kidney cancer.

CDR3 residues: CASSLDRVPSAYGYTF. The CDR3 DNA follows: TGTGCCAGCAGCTTAGATCGGGTCCCCAGCGCCTATGGCTACACCTTC. The rearrangement joins TRBV11-2 to TRBJ1-2; D remains ambiguous. With 0 bases removed from V and 4 bases from J, the gap between germline ends came to 15 bases. Germline lookup yields CDR1 SGHAT and CDR2 FQNNGV. This CDR3 comprises 16 residues. The whole variable domain, remainder taken from reference TRBV11-2 and TRBJ1-2, is EAGVAQSPRYKIIEKRQSVAFWCNPISGHATLYWYQQILGQGPKLLIQFQNNGVVDDSQLPKDRFSAERLKGVDSTLKIQPAKLEDSAVYLCASSLDRVPSAYGYTFGSGTRLTVV.